This T cell receptor beta chain comes out of a study of T-cell reconstitution after alpha-beta-depleted transplantation in children. The germline V gene encodes CDR1 MGHDK and CDR2 SYGVNS. This CDR3 comprises 16 residues. On this clonotype: Its antigen is as yet unknown. The junction departs from germline at one end; a sequencing error may be responsible.

Library preparation (for TCRbeta) was performed with unique molecular identifiers. One entry per CDR3 protein, called by TCRdb with MiXCR from the PCR reads. The sample has 300,000 or so distinct CDR3 sequences, roughly 25% seen once. Study-wide points: The study traced high day-60 TCRbeta diversity in some patients to surviving recipient T cells and thymic progenitors. Reportedly, only several hundred clones from non-depleted graft cells drove alpha-beta T-cell counts at about two months. T-cell counts and diversity at one year following transplant were attributed mainly to newly produced T cells.

The sample here was PBMCs, mostly from graft donor cells, taken 180 days after TCRalphabeta/CD19-depleted stem cell transplant. This TCR was recovered from a male patient between 10 and 17 years old who had a stem cell transplant for acute lymphoblastic leukemia, so the T cells may come from the graft donor. The chain combines TRBV25-1 with TRBJ2-7; tentatively, D is TRBD1 or TRBD2 (7 bases each). Here the CDR3 reads CANSERQGEGQYEQYF. Here the CDR3 DNA reads TGTGCCAACAGTGAAAGGCAGGGGGAGGGCCAATACGAGCAGTACTTC.